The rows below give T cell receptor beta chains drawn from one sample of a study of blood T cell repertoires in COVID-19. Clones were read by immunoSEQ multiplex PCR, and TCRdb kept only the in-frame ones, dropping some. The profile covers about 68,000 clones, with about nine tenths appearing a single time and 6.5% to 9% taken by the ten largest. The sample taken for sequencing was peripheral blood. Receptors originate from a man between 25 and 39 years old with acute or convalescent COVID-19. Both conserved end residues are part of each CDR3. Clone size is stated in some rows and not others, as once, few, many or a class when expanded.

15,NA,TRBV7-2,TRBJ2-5,CASSLTGTGEETQYF
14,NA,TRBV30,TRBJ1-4,CAWSRTGTNEKLFF
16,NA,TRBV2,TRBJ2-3,CATSGQRELLSDTQYF
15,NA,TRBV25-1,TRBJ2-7,CASSDVSGPTYEQYF
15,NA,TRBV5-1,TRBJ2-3,CASSSKPSSTDTQYF
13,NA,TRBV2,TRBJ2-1,CARTGLAGGEQFF
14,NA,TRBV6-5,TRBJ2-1,CASSYQRGYNEQFF
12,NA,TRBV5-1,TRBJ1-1,CASSSMNTEAFF
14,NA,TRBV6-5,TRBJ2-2,CASSYRDRAGELFF
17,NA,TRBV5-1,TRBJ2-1,CASSRLSDRVGYNEQFF
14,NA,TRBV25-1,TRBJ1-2,CASSESIGEIGYTF
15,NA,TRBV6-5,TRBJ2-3,CASSPGLVLLDTQYF
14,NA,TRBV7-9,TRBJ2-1,CASSLSRAQNEQFF
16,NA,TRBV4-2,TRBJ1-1,CASSQDIGQVDTEAFF
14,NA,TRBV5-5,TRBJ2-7,CASSFYRETYEQYF
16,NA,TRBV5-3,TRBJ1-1,CARSPGGPAMNTEAFF
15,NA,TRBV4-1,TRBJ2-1,CASSRTSGISNEQFF
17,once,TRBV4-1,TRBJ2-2,CASSQTRDRGRARELFF
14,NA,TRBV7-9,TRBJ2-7,CASSPIGTGDEQYF
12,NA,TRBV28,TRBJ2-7,CAVKGTSLREYF
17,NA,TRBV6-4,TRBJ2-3,CASSAQPRVFSTDTQYF
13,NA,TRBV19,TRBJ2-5,CASSVQGSETQYF
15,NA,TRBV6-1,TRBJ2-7,CASSEIGQGGSEQYF
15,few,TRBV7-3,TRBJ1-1,CASSLDRTGYTEAFF
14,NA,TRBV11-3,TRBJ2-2,CASRNRGHTGELFF
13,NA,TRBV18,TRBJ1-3,CASSHNSGNTIYF
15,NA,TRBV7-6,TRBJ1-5,CASSLQGASNQPQHF
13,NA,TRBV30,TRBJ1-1,CAWSRDRGTEAFF
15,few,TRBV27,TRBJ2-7,CASSPLAGDSYEQYF
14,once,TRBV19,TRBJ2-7,CASTRTGSSYEQYF
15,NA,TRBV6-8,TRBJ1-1,CASSYFRSPSTEAFF
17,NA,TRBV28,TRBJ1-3,CASSLSWTAASGNTIYF
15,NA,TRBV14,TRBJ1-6,CASSQWDRQDSPLHF
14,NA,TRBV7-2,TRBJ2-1,CASSLARSAGEQFF
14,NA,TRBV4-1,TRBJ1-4,CASNEDRGNEKLFF
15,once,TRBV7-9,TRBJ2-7,CASSFIPQGAREQYF
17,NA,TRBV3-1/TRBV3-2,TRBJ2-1,CASSQDLSSGGYNEQFF
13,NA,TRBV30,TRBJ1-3,CAWNPGQRNTIYF
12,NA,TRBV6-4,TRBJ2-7,CASETGEKEQYF
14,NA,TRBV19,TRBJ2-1,CASSSGEGRDEQFF
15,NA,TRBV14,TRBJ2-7,CASSPQAGVAYEQYF
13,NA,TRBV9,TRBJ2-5,CASSARPQETQYF
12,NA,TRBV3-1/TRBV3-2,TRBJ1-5,CASSQGAGPQHF
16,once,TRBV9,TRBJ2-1,CASSVVAAGGPYEQFF
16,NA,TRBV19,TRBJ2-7,CASSIAPTSGAYEQYF